This passage covers 24 T cell receptor beta chains from one sample sequenced in a study of blood T cells in healthy people across ages. A second about 7 to 11 cycle PCR used barcoded and J-beta primers. TCRdb re-called the 5' RACE reads with MiXCR, one entry per CDR3 protein. The sample lists fewer than 2,000,000 distinct CDR3 sequences, roughly 43% occurring once. Sequencing was carried out using blood. The receptors stem from a human donor in good health.

The chain carries TRBV20-1 and TRBJ2-1; D is perhaps TRBD2 (6 bases). Trimming took off 0 bases at V and 4 bases at J, with 16 bases between the two ends. The CDR3 runs to 16 residues. The germline CDR1 and CDR2 sequences are DFQATT and SNEGSKA (reference sequence). CDR3 sequence reads: CSARDFGAGQYNEQFF. In DNA form, the CDR3 reads TGCAGTGCTAGAGATTTCGGGGCGGGGCAATACAATGAGCAGTTCTTC.

In this sample, this clonotype turned up a few times. This chain uses TRBV9 with TRBJ2-7; the D gene is possibly TRBD2 (6 bases). The V gene's germline CDR1 is SGDLS and CDR2 YYNGEE. CDR3 size: 15 residues. V shed 0 bases and J shed 4 bases, with 14 bases lying between them. CDR3 sequence (DNA): TGTGCCAGCAGCGTAGCGGGGGACTTTTTTTACGAGCAGTACTTC. It translates to CASSVAGDFFYEQYF.

This chain uses TRBV2 with TRBJ2-5; a weak D match, TRBD1 (7 bases). The DNA matches TRBJ2-7 better at its end, which makes the J call doubtful. The CDR3 sequence is 14 residues long. The germline V gene encodes CDR1 SNHLY and CDR2 FYNNEI. The CDR3 sequence is CASSGQGEENEQYF. The CDR3 bases are TGTGCCAGCAGTGGGCAGGGGGAGGAAAACGAGCAGTACTTC.

The chain joins TRBV12-3 or TRBV12-4 to TRBJ2-1; D is undetermined. Trimming removed 6 bases from V and 4 bases from J, with 13 bases in between. The CDR3 has 14 amino acids. The CDR3 DNA is TGTGCCAGCAGCCGACCGGGCGATTACAATGAGCAGTTCTTC. This translates into CASSRPGDYNEQFF.

This sequence joins TRBV20-1 and TRBJ2-7; 10 bases fit TRBD2. Germline V CDR1 and CDR2: DFQATT, SNEGSKA (reference sequence). This CDR3 has 15 residues. Unmatched junction bases numbered 8, after V lost 6 bases and J lost 0 bases. CDR3 sequence reads: CSASGSGGTSYEQYF. The CDR3 bases are TGCAGTGCCTCGGGTAGCGGGGGGACCTCCTACGAGCAGTACTTC.

The rearrangement links TRBV15 to TRBJ1-5; possible D gene TRBD1, 5 bases. Trimming removed 7 bases from V and 7 bases from J, with 20 bases in between. Germline V gene sequence: CDR1 LNHNV, CDR2 YYDKDF (reference sequence). The CDR3 covers 15 residues. This chain's CDR3 is CATNPARGVYQPQHF. The CDR3 nucleotides read TGTGCCACCAACCCCGCGCGGGGGGTCTACCAGCCCCAGCATTTT.

V usage is TRBV4-2 and J usage is TRBJ1-6; TRBD1 matches 7 bases. From germline, CDR1 is LGHNA and CDR2 YNFKEQ. The CDR3 is 15 residues long. V shed 0 bases, J shed 7 bases, and the junction held 3 bases outside the gene matches. The CDR3 DNA sequence: TGTGCCAGCAGCCAAGATCCAGGGGGAAATTCACCCCTCCACTTT. Its translation is CASSQDPGGNSPLHF.

V gene TRBV13 combines with J gene TRBJ1-1; D is undetermined. Germline V gene data show CDR1 as PRHDT and CDR2 as FYEKMQ (reference sequence). The CDR3 is 15 amino acids. Trimming took off 3 bases at V and 5 bases at J, with 16 bases between the two ends. CDR3 sequence reads: CASSFQVWGATEAFF. The CDR3 DNA follows: TGTGCCAGCAGCTTCCAGGTTTGGGGTGCGACTGAAGCTTTCTTT.

The rearrangement uses TRBV12-3 or TRBV12-4 and TRBJ2-7; 14 bases align to TRBD2. Gene TRBJ2-5 matches the end of the DNA better, so the J call may be wrong. The CDR3 has 16 amino acids. CDR3 nucleotide sequence: TGTGCCAGCAGGCTGACTAGCGGGGGGGCCGGGGAGACCCAGTACTTC. It is translated as CASRLTSGGAGETQYF.

The chain couples TRBV7-8 to TRBJ1-2; D remains unclear. Germline CDR1 is SGHVS and CDR2 is FQNEAQ. The CDR3 consists of 13 residues. V was clipped by 5 bases and J by 7 bases, with 14 bases between them. The CDR3 reads CASSVTAEGGYTF. The CDR3 bases are TGTGCCAGCAGCGTTACAGCGGAAGGTGGCTACACCTTC.

The CDR3 spells CASSFRTETYGYTF. The CDR3 DNA reads TGCGCCAGCAGCTTCCGGACAGAGACATATGGCTACACCTTC. The V call is TRBV5-1, the J call TRBJ1-2, with a tentative D call TRBD1 (6 bases). Germline loops: CDR1 SGHRS, CDR2 YFSETQ. The germline V and J ends were trimmed by 2 bases and 5 bases, with 13 bases remaining between them. The CDR3 contains 14 residues.

The J gene is TRBJ2-1, the V gene TRBV9; 7 bases line up with TRBD1. CDR1 and CDR2 (germline): SGDLS, YYNGEE. The CDR3 contains 13 residues. The V and J ends lost 5 bases and 9 bases, in that order; junction bases with no gene match: 8. CDR3 DNA sequence: TGTGCCAGCAGAGAGGGGGCGGCGGGTGAGCAGTTCTTC. It is translated as CASREGAAGEQFF.

This clonotype was seen more than once but under ten times. V is TRBV10-3 and J is TRBJ1-1; D gene unclear. V dropped 4 bases and J dropped 2 bases, with 8 bases sitting between them. The CDR3 totals 13 residues. Germline CDR1 is ENHRY and CDR2 is SYGVKD. CDR3 sequence (DNA): TGTGCCATCAGTGTTGGCACAAACACTGAAGCTTTCTTT. Amino acids: CAISVGTNTEAFF.

This clonotype was seen more than once but under ten times. CDR3 sequence: CSVREVSYEQYF. The CDR3 DNA follows: TGCAGCGTCCGGGAGGTATCCTACGAGCAGTACTTC. This chain links TRBV29-1 with TRBJ2-7; TRBD2 agrees at 7 bases. The germline V gene has CDR1 SQVTM and CDR2 ANQGSEA. The CDR3 spans 12 residues. The trim removed 6 bases at V and 1 base at J, leaving 3 bases unmatched.

This clonotype was counted once. The gene calls are TRBV6-6 and TRBJ2-1; 8 bases are shared with TRBD1. Germline-derived CDR1 and CDR2 are MNHNY and SVGAGI (reference sequence). The trim removed 8 bases at V and 5 bases at J, leaving 8 bases unmatched. The CDR3 length is 14 residues. CDR3 sequence (DNA): TGTGCCAGCTTCCCGACAGGGGCAAACAATGAGCAGTTCTTC. It yields the protein CASFPTGANNEQFF.

This clonotype was detected only a few times. The V call is TRBV5-6, the J call TRBJ2-7, with TRBD1 as a possible D gene (8 bases). The CDR3 spans 16 residues. Germline CDR1 and CDR2: SGHDT and YYEEEE. V was cut by 4 bases and J by 2 bases, with 19 bases left in between. CDR3 DNA: TGTGCCAGCAGCGCGGAAGGACAGGGAGGGCCCTACGAGCAGTACTTC. Translated, it gives CASSAEGQGGPYEQYF.

V is TRBV9 and J is TRBJ2-5; perhaps D is TRBD1 or TRBD2 (5 bases each). CDR3 length: 16 amino acids. Germline assignment: CDR1 SGDLS and CDR2 YYNGEE. V shed 4 bases and J shed 2 bases, with 18 bases lying between them. This chain's CDR3 is CASSQSRRGRQETQYF. The CDR3 DNA sequence: TGTGCCAGCAGCCAATCCAGACGGGGCCGGCAAGAGACCCAGTACTTC. Complete variable domain (other parts from reference TRBV9 and TRBJ2-5): DSGVTQTPKHLITATGQRVTLRCSPRSGDLSVYWYQQSLDQGLQFLIQYYNGEERAKGNILERFSAQQFPDLHSELNLSSLELGDSALYFCASSQSRRGRQETQYFGPGTRLLVL.

V and J are TRBV7-2 and TRBJ2-1; TRBD1 matches at 7 bases. After removal of 1 base from V and 6 bases from J, the junction contained 6 bases not matched to a gene. Germline-derived CDR1 and CDR2 are SGHTA and FQGNSA. This CDR3 spans 15 amino acids. The CDR3 DNA sequence: TGTGCCAGCAGCTTAGGGGACAGCTCACGCAATGAGCAGTTCTTC. Its protein product is CASSLGDSSRNEQFF.

This clonotype was detected a few times. The V gene is TRBV6-2 or TRBV6-3, the J gene TRBJ2-3; TRBD2 agrees at 9 bases. Germline V lookup: CDR1 MNHEY, CDR2 SVGEGT. Germline trimming cut 6 bases from V and 1 base from J; bases unmatched to any gene: 8. This CDR3 spans 16 amino acids. The DNA for the CDR3 is TGTGCCAGCAGGCCTCAGCGGGGGGTTGGCACAGATACGCAGTATTTT. It is translated as CASRPQRGVGTDTQYF.

V and J are TRBV12-3 or TRBV12-4 and TRBJ1-6; D is perhaps TRBD1 (6 bases). This CDR3 is 13 amino acids long. V was clipped by 6 bases and J by 8 bases, with 11 bases between them. The CDR3 loop is CASSRPGDSPLHF. The CDR3 DNA is TGTGCCAGCAGCCGCCCAGGGGATTCACCCCTCCACTTT.

The genes are TRBV9 and TRBJ2-7; 8 bases match TRBD1. The trim removed 3 bases at V and 2 bases at J, leaving 10 bases unmatched. The CDR3 is 16 amino acids. From germline, CDR1 is SGDLS and CDR2 YYNGEE. This CDR3 reads CASSALGGQGTYEQYF. The CDR3 region has the DNA TGTGCCAGCAGCGCCCTTGGCGGACAGGGAACCTACGAGCAGTACTTC.

This clonotype was observed a few times. This chain joins TRBV7-2 and TRBJ2-5; tentatively, D is TRBD2 (6 bases). Germline values: CDR1 SGHTA, CDR2 FQGNSA. Trimming took off 1 base at V and 2 bases at J, with 17 bases between the two ends. This CDR3 is 17 amino acids long. The CDR3 protein is CASSLGGASESQETQYF. CDR3 nucleotide sequence: TGTGCCAGCAGCTTAGGCGGTGCTAGCGAGAGTCAAGAGACCCAGTACTTC. Combining the CDR3 with reference TRBV7-2 and TRBJ2-5 gives the whole variable domain GAGVSQSPSNKVTEKGKDVELRCDPISGHTALYWYRQSLGQGLEFLIYFQGNSAPDKSGLPSDRFSAERTGGSVSTLTIQRTQQEDSAVYLCASSLGGASESQETQYFGPGTRLLVL.

V gene TRBV29-1 combines with J gene TRBJ2-5; D unclear. V lost 4 bases to trimming and J lost 6 bases, with 15 bases between them. CDR1 and CDR2 (germline): SQVTM, ANQGSEA. This CDR3 spans 13 amino acids. In nucleotides, the CDR3 is TGCAGCGTTGTGGTGGCGGCGAAACAGACCCAGTACTTC. It encodes CSVVVAAKQTQYF.

This chain connects TRBV4-3 to TRBJ2-3; the match to TRBD2 covers 12 bases. J was trimmed by 0 bases and V by 3 bases; bases with no gene match: 10. Germline V gene sequence: CDR1 LGHNA, CDR2 YSLEER. CDR3 length: 19 residues. This chain's CDR3 is CASSQWVPSGGVSTDTQYF. The CDR3 nucleotides read TGCGCCAGCAGCCAGTGGGTTCCTAGCGGGGGGGTCAGCACAGATACGCAGTATTTT.